The 5 T cell receptor beta chains below come from one sample, sequenced in a study of T-cell memory formation after mild COVID-19. One entry per CDR3 protein, called by TCRdb with MiXCR from the 5' RACE reads. The sample carries 65,000 to 95,000 distinct CDR3 sequences, 9.5% to 15% recorded once. Sequencing was carried out using PBMCs or a T cell subset sorted from them (not recorded which). Receptors originate from a man aged 18 to 30 who had mild COVID-19 (a few samples of this study predate the infection). Cell type and time point are not known.

The chain carries TRBV11-2 and TRBJ2-3; 7 nucleotides line up with TRBD2. The CDR3 extends over 16 amino acids. In germline, CDR1 is SGHAT, CDR2 FQNNGV. Trimming removed 2 bases from V and 1 base from J; junction bases left unmatched: 6. CDR3 sequence: CASSLMGGGGTDTQYF. CDR3 sequence (DNA): TGTGCCAGCAGCTTAATGGGGGGGGGAGGCACAGATACGCAGTATTTT.

This clonotype was counted only a few times. The chain has TRBV5-6 and TRBJ2-7, with D tentatively TRBD2 (5 bases). CDR3 length equals 14 residues. V shed 4 bases and J shed 2 bases, with 13 bases lying between them. Germline CDR1 SGHDT, CDR2 YYEEEE. The CDR3 DNA follows: TGTGCCAGCAGCCCACTAGGGCAGACCTACGAGCAGTACGTC. Protein: CASSPLGQTYEQYV.

This clonotype occurred a few times. The chain has TRBV6-2 or TRBV6-3 and TRBJ1-2; no firm D call. This CDR3 spans 15 amino acids. V shed 0 bases and J shed 3 bases, with 11 bases lying between them. Germline V lookup: CDR1 MNHEY, CDR2 SVGEGT. The CDR3 sequence is CASSYSFLQDYGYTF. CDR3 sequence (DNA): TGTGCCAGCAGTTACTCTTTCCTCCAGGACTATGGCTACACCTTC.

This clonotype was recorded once. The chain is built from TRBV19 and TRBJ1-1, with D perhaps TRBD1 (5 bases). CDR3 length: 13 residues. Per germline, CDR1 LNHDA and CDR2 SQIVND (reference sequence). Trimming took 4 bases from V and 4 from J, leaving 10 bases between them. CDR3 nucleotide sequence: TGTGCCAGTAGTACAGGGTCGGGCACTGAAGCTTTCTTT. Protein: CASSTGSGTEAFF. The complete variable domain, with remaining parts taken from reference TRBV19 and TRBJ1-1, reads DGGITQSPKYLFRKEGQNVTLSCEQNLNHDAMYWYRQDPGQGLRLIYYSQIVNDFQKGDIAEGYSVSREKKESFPLTVTSAQKNPTAFYLCASSTGSGTEAFFGQGTRLTVV.

This clonotype occurred a few times. The genes are TRBV27 and TRBJ2-3; D not resolved. The CDR3 consists of 15 residues. Per the germline V gene, CDR1 is MNHEY and CDR2 is SMNVEV (reference sequence). V gave up 2 bases and J gave up 0 bases, with 9 bases separating them. CDR3 sequence reads: CASSLPGRSTDTQYF. For the CDR3, the DNA is TGTGCCAGCAGTTTACCCGGCCGGAGCACAGATACGCAGTATTTT.